This T cell receptor (beta chain) appears in the sequencing data of a study of cytomegalovirus exposure and HLA in healthy donors. Looking at the study overall: Genetic ancestry analysis placed 75% to 85% of the 300 to 500 donors that were genotyped in the Caucasian-associated cluster.

With regard to this clone: Its antigen is undetermined.

General study findings and limits: The study had only CMV serostatus as immune exposure information. Earlier analysis looked at TCR beta V segments, and most were productive about 87% or about 30% of the time.

Use of 60 Vbeta and 13 Jbeta primers characterized the PCR. Only in-frame clones appear in the TCRdb table, and some are missing; sequencing was by immunoSEQ multiplex PCR. Altogether fewer than 200,000 clones are present, roughly 84% being singletons, with the ten largest covering about 0.23%. Donors were ostensibly healthy at sampling, although undocumented immune exposures were probable. This TCR derives from a girl less than two years old in good health and CMV-seronegative. The specimen sequenced was PBMCs.

The CDR3 is CASTYEGAYNEQFF. The CDR3 coding sequence is TGTGCCAGCACCTACGAGGGGGCCTACAATGAGCAGTTCTTC. The chain carries TRBV6-6 and TRBJ2-1; D is possibly TRBD1 (6 bases). The V end lost 7 bases, the J end lost 2 bases, and 12 bases lay between the germline ends. CDR1 and CDR2 (germline): MNHNY, SVGAGI (reference sequence). The CDR3 is 14 amino acids.